This entry features one T cell receptor beta chain sequence. Its antigen is not known. ViraFEST expansion of antigen-specific CD4+ T cells with viral peptide pools preceded sequencing. Culture lasted over 9 days before CD4+ T cell isolation. Either the mRNA-1273 or the BNT162b2 vaccine was given to participants as two doses. Germline V lookup: CDR1 MDHEN, CDR2 SYDVKM. The V end was cut by 3 bases, the J end by 0 bases, with 17 bases between. This CDR3 comprises 18 residues. Libraries were prepared by immunoSEQ multiplex PCR; TCRdb keeps only in-frame clonotypes and omits some of them. This repertoire shows 30,000 to 45,000 clones, approximately 84% found once; its top ten account for roughly 2.1%. This record comes from a study of vaccination effects on CD4 cells after COVID-19.

This rearrangement joins TRBV28 to TRBJ1-4; D not certain. The sequencing here drew on CD4+ T cells from PBMCs cultured with HCoV-NL63 spike peptides, taken after COVID-19 vaccination. The sequence was collected from a human donor who received a COVID-19 vaccine. Some clones in this sample may be carry-over from other donors' samples. The CDR3 protein is CASSLPGPQAATNEKLFF. As DNA, the CDR3 is TGTGCCAGCAGTTTGCCCGGACCCCAGGCTGCAACTAATGAAAAACTGTTTTTT.